This T cell receptor beta chain is drawn from a study of cytomegalovirus exposure and HLA in healthy donors. Study context: In terms of ancestry, the Caucasian-associated cluster contained 81% of the roughly 400 genotyped donors. Findings of the study overall: The study carried out a later analysis of TCR beta sequences. It associated some 18,000 of them with specific HLA alleles at a false discovery rate of 0.05.

The sample holds one count of this clone. Antigen unknown. Primers: 60 Vbeta forward and 13 Jbeta reverse. The method was immunoSEQ multiplex PCR; TCRdb's version includes in-frame clones alone and lacks a portion of them. Among some 130,000 clones listed, approximately 63% were seen once. CDR3 length equals 12 residues. CDR1 and CDR2 (germline): MNHEY, SVGAGI. The chain carries TRBV6-5 and TRBJ2-5, with a weak D call TRBD2 (6 bases). The DNA end favors TRBJ2-7, so the J call may be wrong. Sample: PBMCs. The clonotype originates from a woman aged 55-70 years in good health and CMV-seropositive. The CDR3 nucleotides read TGTGCCACCGGGACTCCTAACTACGAGCAGTACTTC. Encoded protein: CATGTPNYEQYF.